The 15 T cell receptor beta chains given below trace back to one sample, sequenced in a study of T-cell reconstitution after alpha-beta-depleted transplantation in children. Preparation of the TCRbeta library involved a method that used unique molecular identifiers. TCRdb re-called the PCR reads through MiXCR, storing one row per CDR3 protein. The table lists some 200,000 distinct CDR3 sequences, around 5.9% of them singletons. This sample comprised PBMCs, obtained before TCRalphabeta/CD19-depleted stem cell transplant. These receptors came from a girl less than two years old with combined immunodeficiency, due to receive a stem cell transplant.

This clonotype was counted many times. Here the CDR3 DNA reads TGTGCCAGCAGCGAAGGACCGACGCAAGAGACCCAGTACTTC. It translates to CASSEGPTQETQYF. The rearrangement joins TRBV7-9 to TRBJ2-5; D uncertain. CDR1 and CDR2 from the germline V gene are SEHNR and FQNEAQ (reference sequence). V was pared by 5 bases and J by 2 bases, with 12 bases between. The CDR3 runs 14 residues. The variable domain in full, completed from reference TRBV7-9 and TRBJ2-5, reads DTGVSQNPRHKITKRGQNVTFRCDPISEHNRLYWYRQTLGQGPEFLTYFQNEAQLEKSRLLSDRFSAERPKGSFSTLEIQRTEQGDSAMYLCASSEGPTQETQYFGPGTRLLVL.

In this sample, this clonotype turned up many times. The chain has TRBV7-2 and TRBJ2-1, with 11 positions matching TRBD2. The CDR3 is made up of 17 amino acids. Germline V lookup: CDR1 SGHTA, CDR2 FQGNSA. Unmatched junction bases numbered 11, after V lost 4 bases and J lost 6 bases. CDR3: CASSYTLGSGGANEQFF. Here the CDR3 DNA reads TGTGCCAGCAGCTACACATTAGGTAGCGGGGGGGCCAATGAGCAGTTCTTC.

This clonotype has a count of ten or more. The V and J genes are TRBV2 and TRBJ2-1; D not certain. V gave up 4 bases and J gave up 0 bases, with 13 bases separating them. CDR1 and CDR2 from the germline V gene are SNHLY and FYNNEI. CDR3 length: 16 residues. CDR3 nucleotide sequence: TGTGCCAGCAGTGCTTGGCTAAGGAGCTCCTACAATGAGCAGTTCTTC. This encodes CASSAWLRSSYNEQFF.

The sample holds many counts of this clonotype. V usage is TRBV12-3 or TRBV12-4 and J usage is TRBJ1-2; TRBD1 agrees at 8 bases. Trimming at V came to 6 bases and at J to 5 bases, leaving 11 bases not matched to a gene. This CDR3 is built from 15 residues. The CDR3 DNA is TGTGCCAGCAGCCACCGGGACAGGACACCTTATGGCTACACCTTC. Translated: CASSHRDRTPYGYTF.

The sample holds many counts of this clonotype. The CDR3 sequence is CASSYSGQVYNEQFF. In DNA form, the CDR3 reads TGTGCCAGCAGTTACTCGGGACAGGTATACAATGAGCAGTTCTTC. This sequence joins TRBV6-5 and TRBJ2-1, with 8 bases matching TRBD1. CDR3 size: 15 residues. Trimming removed 0 bases from V and 4 bases from J; junction bases left unmatched: 2. Germline V lookup: CDR1 MNHEY, CDR2 SVGAGI.

Ten or more counts support this clonotype. The J gene is TRBJ2-7, the V gene TRBV12-3 or TRBV12-4; no definite D call. V was cut by 5 bases and J by 6 bases, with 14 bases left in between. The CDR3 totals 13 residues. The CDR3 reads CASSASIVSEQYF. DNA of the CDR3: TGTGCCAGCAGTGCCTCGATCGTGTCCGAGCAGTACTTC.

The chain has TRBV6-1 and TRBJ1-2, with D perhaps TRBD1 (6 bases). This CDR3 contains 16 residues. CDR1 is MNHNS and CDR2 is SASEGT in the germline V gene. Trimming took 5 bases from V and 0 from J, leaving 16 bases between them. CDR3 DNA sequence: TGTGCCAGCAGTCCGGTCTCGCGGACAGCTAACTATGGCTACACCTTC. Translation: CASSPVSRTANYGYTF.

V gene TRBV29-1 combines with J gene TRBJ1-1; possible D gene TRBD1, 5 bases. Germline values: CDR1 SQVTM, CDR2 ANQGSEA. The CDR3 contains 16 residues. The V end lost 3 bases, the J end lost 5 bases, and 22 bases lay between the germline ends. The CDR3 reads CSVDGVWTGRQTEAFF. In DNA, the CDR3 is TGCAGCGTTGACGGGGTTTGGACGGGGCGTCAAACTGAAGCTTTCTTT.

Many counts were recorded for this clonotype. The rearrangement links TRBV5-5 to TRBJ2-1; 10 bases map to TRBD2. The CDR3 has 16 residues. V lost 4 bases, J lost 3 bases, and 7 bases stayed unmatched. Germline V CDR1 and CDR2: SGHKS, YYEKEE (reference sequence). In DNA, the CDR3 is TGTGCCAGCAGCCACGGGACTAGCGCAATCTACAATGAGCAGTTCTTC. This gives the protein CASSHGTSAIYNEQFF.

This clonotype has ten or more counts. V is TRBV4-3 and J is TRBJ2-5; 8 nucleotides align to TRBD2. CDR1 and CDR2 (germline): LGHNA, YSLEER. Germline trimming cut 4 bases from V and 0 bases from J; bases unmatched to any gene: 4. This CDR3 has 15 amino acids. In DNA, the CDR3 is TGCGCCAGCAGCCTACGGGGGGGGTACCAAGAGACCCAGTACTTC. It encodes CASSLRGGYQETQYF.

This clonotype was found many times. The genes are TRBV5-1 and TRBJ2-5; D perhaps matches TRBD2 (6 bases). The V and J ends lost 2 bases and 9 bases respectively, with 26 bases between them. CDR1 is SGHRS, CDR2 YFSETQ, per germline. The CDR3 runs 17 residues. The chain's CDR3 is CASSFIGPLTASGAQYF. The CDR3 DNA reads TGCGCCAGCAGCTTCATAGGACCCCTAACCGCCTCGGGGGCCCAGTACTTC.

The V gene is TRBV25-1, the J gene TRBJ2-4; 11 bases map to TRBD2. Germline-derived CDR1 and CDR2 are MGHDK and SYGVNS. This CDR3 contains 16 residues. V lost 10 bases to trimming and J lost 7 bases; unmatched junction nucleotides: 15. The CDR3 region has the DNA TGTGCCATCGGCACCGCACTAGCGGGGGTAGAGAACATTCAGTACTTC. Protein sequence: CAIGTALAGVENIQYF.

This clonotype was counted ten times or more. The rearrangement joins TRBV7-6 to TRBJ2-1; weak D call: TRBD1 (6 bases). This CDR3 is built from 14 residues. The ends were cut back, 4 bases at V and 13 bases at J, with 20 bases in the middle. The V gene's germline CDR1 is SGHVS and CDR2 FNYEAQ. The CDR3 nucleotides are TGTGCCAGCAGCTCCCCTCCCCGACAGGCTCCACAGTTCTTC. Translating it yields CASSSPPRQAPQFF.

This clonotype was found many times. The CDR3 coding sequence is TGTGCCAGCAGCTATGGACTAGCCTTCACAGATACGCAGTATTTT. Its translation is CASSYGLAFTDTQYF. The chain carries TRBV7-9 and TRBJ2-3; 8 bases align to TRBD2. The trim removed 4 bases at V and 2 bases at J, leaving 5 bases unmatched. This CDR3 contains 15 residues. CDR1 and CDR2 from the germline V gene are SEHNR and FQNEAQ (reference sequence).

This clonotype was counted at least ten times. The chain couples TRBV14 to TRBJ2-5, with a possible D match to TRBD1 (6 bases). Germline values: CDR1 SGHDN, CDR2 FVKESK. The V and J ends lost 0 bases and 10 bases respectively, with 15 bases between them. The CDR3 contains 14 residues. The CDR3 nucleotides are TGTGCCAGCAGCCAAGAACAGGGATTTCTGGACCAGTACTTC. This sequence encodes CASSQEQGFLDQYF.